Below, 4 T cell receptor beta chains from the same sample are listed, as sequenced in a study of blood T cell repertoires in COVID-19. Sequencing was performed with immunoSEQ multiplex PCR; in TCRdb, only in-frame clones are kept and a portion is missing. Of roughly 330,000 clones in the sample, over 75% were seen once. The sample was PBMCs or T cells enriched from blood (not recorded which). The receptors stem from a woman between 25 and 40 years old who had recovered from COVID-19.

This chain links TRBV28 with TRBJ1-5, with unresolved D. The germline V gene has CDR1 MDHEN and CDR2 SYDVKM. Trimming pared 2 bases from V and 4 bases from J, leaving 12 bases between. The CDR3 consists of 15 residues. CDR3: CASSLTAGINQPQHF. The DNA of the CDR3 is TGTGCCAGCAGTTTAACGGCGGGGATTAATCAGCCCCAGCATTTT.

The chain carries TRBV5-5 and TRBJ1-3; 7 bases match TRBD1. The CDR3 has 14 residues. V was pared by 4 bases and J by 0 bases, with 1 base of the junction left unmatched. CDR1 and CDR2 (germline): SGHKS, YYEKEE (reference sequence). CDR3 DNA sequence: TGTGCCAGCAGCCCAGGGGGCTCTGGAAACACCATATATTTT. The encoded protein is CASSPGGSGNTIYF.

The CDR3 DNA is TGCGCCAGCAGCCACCCCCGGGAAAAACTGTTTTTT. Translated, it gives CASSHPREKLFF. The rearrangement joins TRBV4-1 to TRBJ1-4; no clear D gene. Trimming stripped 3 bases from V and 8 bases from J, with 7 bases between. CDR3 length equals 12 residues. The germline gives CDR1 MGHRA, CDR2 YSYEKL.

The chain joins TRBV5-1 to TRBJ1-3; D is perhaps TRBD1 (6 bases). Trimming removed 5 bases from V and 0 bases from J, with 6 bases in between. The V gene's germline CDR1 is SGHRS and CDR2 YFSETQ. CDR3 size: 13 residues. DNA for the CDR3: TGCGCCAGCAGGGGGGCCTCTGGAAACACCATATATTTT. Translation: CASRGASGNTIYF.